Sequencing of this T cell receptor (beta chain) was carried out in a study of beta chain features in type 1 diabetes. Averaging approximately 0.11 L, one heparinised blood draw came from each individual donor. The study reverse transcribed the entire isolated RNA, so it sequenced expressed TCRB transcripts. Profiling relied on immunoSEQ multiplex PCR, and the TCRdb table lists in-frame clones only, not all of them. The sample records about 620,000 clones, roughly a sixth being singletons. The sequenced sample was naive CD4+ T cells from blood. The sequence was collected from a man between 18 and 29 years old in good health.

DNA for the CDR3: TGTGCCAGCAGTCTAAGCGGGAGCAAAGAGACCCAGTACTTC. As protein: CASSLSGSKETQYF. The J gene is TRBJ2-5, the V gene TRBV9, with 8 bases matching TRBD2. This CDR3 region has 14 residues. CDR1 and CDR2 from the germline V gene are SGDLS and YYNGEE. The trim removed 5 bases at V and 3 bases at J, leaving 6 bases unmatched.